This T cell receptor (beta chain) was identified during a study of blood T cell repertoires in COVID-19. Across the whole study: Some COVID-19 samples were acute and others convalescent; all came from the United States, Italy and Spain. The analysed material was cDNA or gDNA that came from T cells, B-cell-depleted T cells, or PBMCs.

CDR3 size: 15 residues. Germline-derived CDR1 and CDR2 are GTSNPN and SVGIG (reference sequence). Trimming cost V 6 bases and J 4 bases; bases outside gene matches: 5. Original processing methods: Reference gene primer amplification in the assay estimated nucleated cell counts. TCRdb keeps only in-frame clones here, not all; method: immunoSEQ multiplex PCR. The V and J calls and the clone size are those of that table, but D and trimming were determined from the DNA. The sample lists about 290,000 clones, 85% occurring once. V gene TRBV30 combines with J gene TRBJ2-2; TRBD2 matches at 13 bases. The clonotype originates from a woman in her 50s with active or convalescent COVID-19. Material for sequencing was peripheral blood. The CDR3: CACHGTSGITGELFF. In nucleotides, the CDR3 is TGTGCCTGCCACGGGACTAGCGGGATCACCGGGGAGCTGTTTTTT.